The 21 T cell receptor beta chains below all came from one sample that was sequenced in a study of T cells after posttransplantation cyclophosphamide. Cyclophosphamide on days +3 and +4 followed busulfan-fludarabine conditioning and a marrow graft. Generated by immunoSEQ multiplex PCR, the TCRdb table keeps only in-frame clones and is missing some. The sample shows fewer than 6,000 clones, around 1.9% of them seen only once. Sample: PBMCs, taken around 240 days after a stem cell transplant with posttransplant cyclophosphamide. The receptors here all came from a male patient younger than 45 who received an allogeneic stem cell transplant from a related donor, was CMV-positive, and had no GVHD. Some T cells may be graft donor cells.

This chain connects TRBV9 to TRBJ2-2; TRBD1 matches 10 bases. CDR1 and CDR2 from the germline V gene are SGDLS and YYNGEE. This CDR3 contains 18 residues. Trimming took 4 bases from V and 5 from J; bases not matched to a gene: 14. CDR3 loop: CASSYTPGPDRGTGELFF. The DNA for the CDR3 is TGTGCCAGCAGCTATACACCGGGCCCGGACAGGGGGACCGGGGAGCTGTTTTTT.

The chain employs TRBV6-5 and TRBJ1-2; a weak D match, TRBD1 (5 bases). Germline CDR1 reads MNHEY; CDR2 reads SVGAGI. Trimming removed 2 bases at V and 2 bases at J, with 9 bases between. There are 14 residues in the CDR3. Here the CDR3 reads CASSYRGGNYGYTF. CDR3 DNA: TGTGCCAGCAGTTACAGGGGTGGAAACTATGGCTACACCTTC.

This chain links TRBV7-9 with TRBJ2-5; maybe TRBD1 (6 bases). Germline V gene lookup returns CDR1 SEHNR and CDR2 FQNEAQ (reference sequence). The CDR3 sequence is 15 residues long. Trimming shortened V by 5 bases and J by 5 bases, and 18 bases separated the two germline ends. CDR3 in amino acids: CASSRRQVLEETQYF. Written as DNA, the CDR3 is TGTGCCAGCAGCCGACGACAGGTCCTAGAGGAGACCCAGTACTTC. The full variable domain, its missing parts supplied by reference TRBV7-9 and TRBJ2-5, is DTGVSQNPRHKITKRGQNVTFRCDPISEHNRLYWYRQTLGQGPEFLTYFQNEAQLEKSRLLSDRFSAERPKGSFSTLEIQRTEQGDSAMYLCASSRRQVLEETQYFGPGTRLLVL.

The rearrangement uses TRBV5-4 and TRBJ2-7, with 8 bases matching TRBD1. Germline CDR1 reads SGHNT; CDR2 reads YYREEE (reference sequence). The CDR3 is 16 amino acids. The ends lost 0 bases at V and 6 bases at J; junction bases unmatched: 11. CDR3 nucleotides: TGTGCCAGCAGCTTGGGTGGAGCAGGGGGCGCTTTCGAGCAGTACTTC. Protein product: CASSLGGAGGAFEQYF.

The chain has TRBV5-1 and TRBJ2-3; possibly TRBD1 for D (5 bases). There are 15 residues in the CDR3. Trimming left V 0 bases short and J 0 bases short, with 8 bases between. Germline assignment: CDR1 SGHRS and CDR2 YFSETQ. The CDR3, as DNA: TGCGCCAGCAGCTTGGGACAGCAAAGCACAGATACGCAGTATTTT. Its protein product is CASSLGQQSTDTQYF.

This clone was seen a handful of times. The chain recombines TRBV9 with TRBJ2-5, with D possibly being TRBD2 (7 bases). Trimming removed 0 bases from V and 5 bases from J, with 11 bases in between. This CDR3 is built from 14 residues. Germline loops: CDR1 SGDLS, CDR2 YYNGEE. The CDR3 is CASSVVGGRETQYF. The CDR3 nucleotides read TGTGCCAGCAGCGTAGTGGGGGGGCGTGAGACCCAGTACTTC. Full variable domain (rest looked up from reference TRBV9 and TRBJ2-5): DSGVTQTPKHLITATGQRVTLRCSPRSGDLSVYWYQQSLDQGLQFLIQYYNGEERAKGNILERFSAQQFPDLHSELNLSSLELGDSALYFCASSVVGGRETQYFGPGTRLLVL.

In this sample, this clone is medium-sized (0.01 to 0.1%). The V and J genes are TRBV5-1 and TRBJ2-5; 9 bases match TRBD1. Germline V lookup: CDR1 SGHRS, CDR2 YFSETQ. The CDR3 has 14 residues. V was clipped by 3 bases and J by 4 bases; unmatched bases: 4. CDR3 DNA sequence: TGCGCCAGCAGCTCCGGGACAGGGCGAGAGACCCAGTACTTC. This encodes CASSSGTGRETQYF.

This clone was detected only a few times. V and J are TRBV30 and TRBJ2-6; D gene uncertain. The germline V and J ends were trimmed by 4 bases and 0 bases, with 10 bases remaining between them. This CDR3 is built from 15 residues. Germline V lookup: CDR1 GTSNPN, CDR2 SVGIG (reference sequence). DNA for the CDR3: TGTGCCTGGATCCCGTACAGCTCTGGGGCCAACGTCCTGACTTTC. It yields the protein CAWIPYSSGANVLTF.

This clone was recorded a few times. This chain joins TRBV11-2 and TRBJ2-1; 8 bases agree with TRBD2. There are 16 residues in the CDR3. The germline gives CDR1 SGHAT, CDR2 FQNNGV. V was pared by 3 bases and J by 3 bases, with 7 bases of the junction left unmatched. DNA for the CDR3: TGTGCCAGCAGCTTCTCCGGGGGGGCCGACTACAATGAGCAGTTCTTC. Translation: CASSFSGGADYNEQFF.

The chain recombines TRBV7-2 with TRBJ2-1, with D possibly being TRBD2 (5 bases). This CDR3 has 18 amino acids. Germline V gives CDR1 SGHTA, CDR2 FQGNSA. Trimming took 0 bases from V and 1 from J, leaving 16 bases between them. The CDR3 reads CASSLAVPSRRSYNEQFF. The CDR3 DNA follows: TGTGCCAGCAGCTTAGCCGTTCCTAGCAGGCGTTCCTACAATGAGCAGTTCTTC.

For this clone: A junction boundary mismatches the germline segment, possibly from a read error. The chain recombines TRBV29-1 with TRBJ1-4; TRBD1 aligns across 8 bases. The CDR3 runs 14 residues. CDR1 SQVTM and CDR2 ANQGSEA come from the germline V gene. The CDR3 loop is CSVTARTGQGKTVF. The CDR3 DNA is TGCAGCGTTACAGCACGGACAGGGCAAGGAAAAACTGTTTTT. Full variable domain (outside the CDR3, taken from reference TRBV29-1 and TRBJ1-4): SAVISQKPSRDICQRGTSLTIQCQVDSQVTMMFWYRQQPGQSLTLIATANQGSEATYESGFVIDKFPISRPNLTFSTLTVSNMSPEDSSIYLCSVTARTGQGKTVFGSGTQLSVL.

This sequence joins TRBV7-3 and TRBJ2-3; 7 nucleotides agree with TRBD2. The length of the CDR3 is 14 residues. Germline assignment: CDR1 SGHTA and CDR2 FQGTGA. The ends lost 4 bases at V and 3 bases at J; junction bases unmatched: 4. Here the CDR3 reads CASSSGLVTDTQYF. The CDR3 DNA reads TGTGCCAGCAGCTCTGGACTAGTAACAGATACGCAGTATTTT.

This clone was picked up a small number of times. The chain joins TRBV11-2 to TRBJ2-1; the D gene is possibly TRBD2 (5 bases). The CDR3 length is 16 residues. Germline V gene sequence: CDR1 SGHAT, CDR2 FQNNGV. V was pared by 5 bases and J by 3 bases, with 17 bases between. CDR3 DNA sequence: TGTGCCAGCAGCACCCGGACTCGTAACTACTACAATGAGCAGTTCTTC. Translated, it gives CASSTRTRNYYNEQFF.

This clone is medium-sized. The V call is TRBV5-4, the J call TRBJ1-1; TRBD1 aligns across 7 bases. CDR1 SGHNT and CDR2 YYREEE come from the germline V gene (reference sequence). With 4 bases clipped from V and 0 bases from J, the junction kept 6 bases outside the gene matches. This CDR3 is 15 amino acids long. As DNA, the CDR3 is TGTGCCAGCAGCCCGGGCAGGGGGGTGAACACTGAAGCTTTCTTT. Translated: CASSPGRGVNTEAFF.

This clone has more than one count but fewer than ten. This chain links TRBV6-5 with TRBJ1-1, with D possibly being TRBD1 (6 bases). The germline V gene encodes CDR1 MNHEY and CDR2 SVGAGI. V was trimmed by 2 bases and J by 4 bases, leaving 11 bases between them. The CDR3 has 14 amino acids. CDR3 in DNA: TGTGCCAGCAGTTACGGAACAGGGATCACTGAAGCTTTCTTT. Protein sequence: CASSYGTGITEAFF.

This clone was seen a handful of times. The junction shows a germline mismatch at one end, possibly a read error. The chain is built from TRBV5-1 and TRBJ2-1; the D gene is possibly TRBD2 (5 bases). CDR1 is SGHRS and CDR2 is YFSETQ in the germline V gene. CDR3 length: 14 amino acids. CDR3 nucleotide sequence: TGCGCCAGCAGATTGGATAAAAGCGGCGATGAGCAGTTCTTC. This translates into CASRLDKSGDEQFF.

The chain joins TRBV6-6 to TRBJ2-2; the match to TRBD1 covers 9 bases. CDR1 is MNHNY, CDR2 SVGAGI, per germline (reference sequence). The CDR3 spans 16 residues. J gave up 5 bases and V 6 bases, and 10 bases lay outside the gene matches. CDR3 region: CASSHLPGTGTGELFF. The CDR3 DNA sequence: TGTGCCAGCAGCCACCTTCCCGGGACAGGGACCGGGGAGCTGTTTTTT.

A few counts support this clone. The junction shows a germline mismatch at one end, possibly a read error. The chain is built from TRBV7-7 and TRBJ2-2; D not resolved. The CDR3 extends over 15 amino acids. The germline V gene encodes CDR1 SSHAT and CDR2 FNYEAQ (reference sequence). The CDR3 coding sequence is TGTGCTAGCAGCCCACGGTCGTGGAACACCGGGGAGCTGTTTTTT. It is translated as CASSPRSWNTGELFF.

The chain carries TRBV30 and TRBJ2-7; the match to TRBD1 covers 9 bases. CDR1 GTSNPN and CDR2 SVGIG come from the germline V gene (reference sequence). The CDR3 consists of 12 residues. The CDR3 is CASDRGIREQYF. Written as DNA, the CDR3 is TGTGCTTCCGACAGGGGGATCAGGGAGCAGTACTTC.

The chain uses TRBV4-2 and TRBJ2-2; TRBD2 matches 7 bases. The germline V gene encodes CDR1 LGHNA and CDR2 YNFKEQ. J lost 8 bases, V lost 4 bases, and 16 bases had no gene match. This CDR3 is built from 17 residues. The CDR3 is CASSPTSSTSLAGELFF. For the CDR3, the DNA is TGTGCCAGCAGCCCGACGTCGTCGACTAGCTTGGCGGGGGAGCTGTTTTTT.

The chain recombines TRBV14 with TRBJ1-2; 9 nucleotides match TRBD1. Germline loops: CDR1 SGHDN, CDR2 FVKESK. Trimming at V came to 2 bases and at J to 6 bases, leaving 4 bases not matched to a gene. The CDR3 extends over 14 amino acids. The CDR3, as DNA: TGTGCCAGCAGCCAAAGGAGACAGGGGGATGGCTACACCTTC. Translated, it gives CASSQRRQGDGYTF.